The 20 T cell receptor beta chains below come from one sample, sequenced in a study of T cells in Graves' hyperthyroidism and ophthalmopathy (dated by TCRdb to the late 2010s). Library preparation used multiplex PCR. The reads were generated on an Illumina HiSeq 2000. The TCR beta CDR3 regions were amplified from RNA transcripts. The TCR CDR3 was subjected to a first round of RT-PCR using the HTBI primer set and the Qiagen OneStep RT-PCR kit. The public reads were reanalyzed by TCRdb: fastp trimming at Q25, MiXCR alignment, in-frame beta chains only. Each CDR3 protein gets just one entry, which takes the most common genes and DNA from the rows behind it. For this sample the table gives roughly 300,000 distinct CDR3 sequences, of which less than 30% were detected only once. Of the sample, roughly a quarter falls within the top ten clones. The sequenced sample consisted of blood. The source of these receptors is a man aged 35-49 years with Graves' hyperthyroidism that later progressed to Graves' ophthalmopathy.

A few counts support this clonotype. J is TRBJ1-2 and V is TRBV12-3 or TRBV12-4; 8 nucleotides agree with TRBD1. With V trimmed by 5 bases and J by 7 bases, 9 bases remained unmatched. This CDR3 has 14 amino acids. The CDR3 protein is CASSPTGATVGYTF. The CDR3 nucleotides are TGTGCCAGCAGTCCGACAGGGGCAACAGTTGGCTACACCTTC.

This clonotype was seen only once. CDR3 DNA: TGTGCCAGCAGTTCCAACCGGGGAGGGGGGGAAACCCAGTACTTC. It specifies CASSSNRGGGETQYF. The V and J genes are TRBV12-3 or TRBV12-4 and TRBJ2-5; TRBD2 might be the D (7 bases). Trimming took off 4 bases at V and 8 bases at J, with 20 bases between the two ends. CDR3 length equals 15 residues.

There are a few counts of this clonotype. V and J are TRBV6-2 or TRBV6-3 and TRBJ2-7; 11 bases are a match to TRBD1. J was trimmed by 5 bases and V by 11 bases; bases with no gene match: 11. The CDR3 consists of 14 residues. CDR1 is MNHEY and CDR2 is SVGEGT in the germline V gene. This CDR3 is CAGQGQGAGNEQYF. In nucleotides, the CDR3 is TGTGCCGGACAAGGACAGGGGGCAGGAAACGAGCAGTACTTC.

This clonotype showed up many times. J is TRBJ2-5 and V is TRBV6-1; 10 nucleotides align to TRBD2. CDR1 is MNHNS, CDR2 SASEGT, per germline. The trim removed 5 bases at V and 5 bases at J, leaving 5 bases unmatched. The CDR3 totals 14 residues. CDR3 DNA sequence: TGTGCCAGCAGTCGAGCGGGAGGGCGGGAGACCCAGTACTTC. Translating it yields CASSRAGGRETQYF.

V usage is TRBV6-2 or TRBV6-3 and J usage is TRBJ2-7; no clear D. CDR3 length equals 12 residues. The V gene's germline CDR1 is MNHEY and CDR2 SVGEGT. Between the trimmed V and J ends, which lost 2 bases and 2 bases, there was a span of 4 bases. DNA for the CDR3: TGTGCCAGCAGTTACCGGACCTACGAGCAGTACTTC. Translation: CASSYRTYEQYF.

This clonotype was counted between two and nine times. CDR3 DNA: TGTGCCAGCAGTACCCTCGGACAGGGGGACACTGAAGCTTTCTTT. Translating gives CASSTLGQGDTEAFF. The chain combines TRBV28 with TRBJ1-1; 10 bases agree with TRBD1. CDR1 and CDR2 from the germline V gene are MDHEN and SYDVKM. The V and J ends lost 5 bases and 3 bases, in that order; junction bases with no gene match: 6. The CDR3 contains 15 residues.

V and J are TRBV7-3 and TRBJ2-7; D gene unclear. The CDR3 sequence is 15 residues long. Trimming took off 5 bases at V and 2 bases at J, with 16 bases between the two ends. CDR1 and CDR2 from the germline V gene are SGHTA and FQGTGA. The CDR3 here is CASSPGYGNPYEQYF. The CDR3 DNA follows: TGTGCCAGCAGCCCGGGCTACGGTAACCCCTACGAGCAGTACTTC.

The V gene is TRBV28, the J gene TRBJ1-1, with 7 bases fitting TRBD1. Losses at the gene ends were 6 bases for V and 7 bases for J; bases not matched to a gene: 8. Germline CDR1 MDHEN, CDR2 SYDVKM. The CDR3 length is 13 residues. The CDR3 protein is CASSFGTELEAFF. As DNA, the CDR3 is TGTGCCAGCAGCTTTGGGACAGAGCTTGAAGCTTTCTTT.

This clonotype has at least ten counts. The junction departs from germline at one end; a sequencing error may be responsible. The rearrangement links TRBV10-2 to TRBJ2-7; TRBD2 matches at 7 bases. This CDR3 contains 14 residues. Germline CDR1 is WSHSY and CDR2 is SAAADI. The CDR3 loop is CAGSRGLTYYEQYF. In DNA form, the CDR3 reads TGCGCCGGCAGTAGGGGACTAACATACTACGAGCAGTACTTC.

This clonotype was found many times. The chain links TRBV20-1 to TRBJ2-1; 10 positions agree with TRBD2. Trimming took 2 bases from V and 7 from J; bases not matched to a gene: 5. The germline CDR1 and CDR2 sequences are DFQATT and SNEGSKA (reference sequence). The CDR3 spans 14 residues. The CDR3: CSARFPSGRNEQFF. CDR3 nucleotide sequence: TGCAGTGCTAGATTCCCTAGCGGGAGAAATGAGCAGTTCTTC.

In its sample, this clonotype was seen many times. The chain employs TRBV11-2 and TRBJ2-4, with D possibly matching TRBD1 (6 bases). The V end lost 7 bases, the J end lost 7 bases, and 14 bases lay between the germline ends. Germline CDR1 and CDR2: SGHAT and FQNNGV. The CDR3 runs to 13 residues. Here the CDR3 reads CASMKGGYNIQYF. The CDR3 DNA sequence: TGTGCCAGCATGAAAGGGGGTTACAACATTCAGTACTTC.

This clonotype was found a few times. The chain joins TRBV6-2 or TRBV6-3 to TRBJ2-2; 9 bases match TRBD2. V gave up 6 bases and J gave up 5 bases; unmatched junction bases: 7. Germline loops: CDR1 MNHEY, CDR2 SVGEGT. The CDR3 extends over 15 amino acids. The CDR3 spells CASSLSGSWTGELFF. The CDR3 bases are TGTGCCAGCAGCCTTAGCGGGAGTTGGACCGGGGAGCTGTTTTTT.

The chain uses TRBV5-1 and TRBJ1-1; D might be TRBD1 (6 bases). Germline loops: CDR1 SGHRS, CDR2 YFSETQ. V was trimmed by 2 bases and J by 4 bases, leaving 12 bases between them. CDR3 length: 14 amino acids. The DNA for the CDR3 is TGCGCCAGCAGCTTAATCAGGGGCAGCACTGAAGCTTTCTTT. Translation: CASSLIRGSTEAFF.

The genes are TRBV29-1 and TRBJ2-7; D might be TRBD2 (5 bases). This CDR3 has 13 residues. Trimming removed 5 bases from V and 1 base from J, with 12 bases in between. Germline CDR1 reads SQVTM; CDR2 reads ANQGSEA. CDR3 sequence: CSVRIGGSYEQYF. As DNA, the CDR3 is TGCAGCGTTCGAATAGGAGGATCCTACGAGCAGTACTTC.

This clonotype was counted ten times or more. The chain links TRBV24-1 to TRBJ1-5; TRBD1 matches 7 bases. The CDR3 consists of 16 residues. With V trimmed by 5 bases and J by 6 bases, 12 bases remained unmatched. Germline V lookup: CDR1 KGHDR, CDR2 SFDVKD. The CDR3 sequence is CATSGGEGAKGQPQHF. The CDR3 coding sequence is TGTGCCACCAGTGGCGGGGAGGGGGCTAAAGGTCAGCCCCAGCATTTT.

This clonotype was seen many times. The V call is TRBV6-5, the J call TRBJ2-7; the D call may be TRBD1 or TRBD2 (5 bases each). Trimming shortened V by 8 bases and J by 2 bases, and 13 bases separated the two germline ends. The CDR3 runs 13 residues. Germline CDR1 MNHEY, CDR2 SVGAGI. CDR3 in DNA: TGTGCCAGCGCGACGGGACCAACCTACGAGCAGTACTTC. Translating it yields CASATGPTYEQYF.

This clonotype was counted many times. The gene calls are TRBV12-3 or TRBV12-4 and TRBJ1-2; 8 nucleotides line up with TRBD1. This CDR3 is 16 amino acids long. With V trimmed by 6 bases and J by 7 bases, 16 bases remained unmatched. The CDR3 sequence is CASSRSVQGVYSGYTF. DNA for the CDR3: TGTGCCAGCAGCCGCTCCGTACAGGGGGTCTACTCTGGCTACACCTTC.

This clonotype came up many times. The chain links TRBV14 to TRBJ1-5; 8 nucleotides align to TRBD1. After removal of 4 bases from V and 3 bases from J, the junction contained 2 bases not matched to a gene. The germline CDR1 and CDR2 sequences are SGHDN and FVKESK. The CDR3 is 14 amino acids. The CDR3 sequence: CASSPGGNNQPQHF. The CDR3, as DNA: TGTGCCAGCAGCCCAGGGGGCAACAATCAGCCCCAGCATTTT.

This clonotype was seen a handful of times. The chain carries TRBV7-8 and TRBJ2-2, with TRBD2 matching over 9 bases. V dropped 1 base and J dropped 6; count of bases not matched to a gene: 3. From germline, CDR1 is SGHVS and CDR2 FQNEAQ. The length of the CDR3 is 15 residues. CDR3 DNA sequence: TGTGCCAGCAGCTTAGTAGCGGGAGCCCCCGGGGAGCTGTTTTTT. As protein: CASSLVAGAPGELFF.

A single count supports this clonotype. This chain joins TRBV20-1 and TRBJ1-1; perhaps TRBD1 as D (5 bases). V was cut by 8 bases and J by 2 bases, with 15 bases left in between. The length of the CDR3 is 13 residues. Germline values: CDR1 DFQATT, CDR2 SNEGSKA (reference sequence). In nucleotides, the CDR3 is TGCAGTACTTTTGGACACACCAACACTGAAGCTTTCTTT. Translating it yields CSTFGHTNTEAFF.